The present entry profiles one T cell receptor beta chain with its context. The antigen is undetermined. Germline V lookup: CDR1 SGHAT, CDR2 FQNNGV. V lost 0 bases and J lost 0, with 6 bases in between. This CDR3 is built from 15 residues. This record comes from a study of cytomegalovirus exposure and HLA in healthy donors. Study conclusions and caveats: Rarity marked most TCR sequences, yet some public TCRs occurred in many donors. Most TCR beta V segments were productive about 90% or about 30% of the time in an earlier analysis. There were 164 TCR beta chains listed as cytomegalovirus-associated.

The PCR ran on 60 Vbeta and 13 Jbeta primers. Profiling relied on immunoSEQ multiplex PCR, and the TCRdb table lists in-frame clones only, not all of them. The table has more than 100,000 clones, 82% seen once; the top ten hold around 8.1%. Sequencing was performed on PBMCs. The rearrangement joins TRBV11-2 to TRBJ1-3; D gene unclear. The clonotype originates from a woman in her forties or fifties in good health and CMV-seropositive. For the CDR3, the DNA is TGTGCCAGCAGCTTAGAAACATTCTCTGGAAACACCATATATTTT. Residues: CASSLETFSGNTIYF.